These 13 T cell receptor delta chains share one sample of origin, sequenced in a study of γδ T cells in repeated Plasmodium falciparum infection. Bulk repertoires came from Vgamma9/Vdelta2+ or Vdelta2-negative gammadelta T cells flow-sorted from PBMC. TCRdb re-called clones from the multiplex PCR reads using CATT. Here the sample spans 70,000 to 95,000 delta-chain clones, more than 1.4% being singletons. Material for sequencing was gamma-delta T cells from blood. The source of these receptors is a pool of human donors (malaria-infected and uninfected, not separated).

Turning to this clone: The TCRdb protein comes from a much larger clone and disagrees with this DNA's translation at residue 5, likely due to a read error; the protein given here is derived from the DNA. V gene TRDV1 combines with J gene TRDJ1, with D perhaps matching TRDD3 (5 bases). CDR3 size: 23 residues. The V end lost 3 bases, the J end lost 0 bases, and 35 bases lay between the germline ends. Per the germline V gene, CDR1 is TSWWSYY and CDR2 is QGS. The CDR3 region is CALGDYCVLMGNTKISDTDKLIF. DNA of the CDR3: TGTGCTCTTGGGGATTATTGCGTCCTGATGGGGAACACAAAGATATCGGACACCGATAAACTCATCTTT.

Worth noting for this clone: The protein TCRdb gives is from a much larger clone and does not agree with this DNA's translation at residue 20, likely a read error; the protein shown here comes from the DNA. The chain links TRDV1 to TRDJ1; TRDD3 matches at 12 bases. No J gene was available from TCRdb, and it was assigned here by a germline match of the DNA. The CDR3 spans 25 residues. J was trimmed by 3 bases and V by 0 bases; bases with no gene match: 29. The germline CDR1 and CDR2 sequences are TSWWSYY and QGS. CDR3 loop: CALGELVRSATFPLTGGYKADKLIF. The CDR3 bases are TGTGCTCTTGGGGAACTCGTGCGTTCGGCCACGTTCCCACTTACTGGGGGATACAAAGCCGATAAACTCATCTTT.

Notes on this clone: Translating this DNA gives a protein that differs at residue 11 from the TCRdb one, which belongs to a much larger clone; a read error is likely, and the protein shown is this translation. CDR3 nucleotides: TGTGCTCTTGGGGAACTAATTCCTGGGTGCCTCGATAAACTCATCTTT. This encodes CALGELIPGCLDKLIF. The chain couples TRDV1 to TRDJ1; D could derive from TRDD2 or TRDD3 (5 bases each). TCRdb records no J gene; here it was assigned by comparing the DNA to germline. The CDR3 extends over 16 amino acids. Per the germline V gene, CDR1 is TSWWSYY and CDR2 is QGS. Trimming removed 0 bases at V and 4 bases at J, with 15 bases between.

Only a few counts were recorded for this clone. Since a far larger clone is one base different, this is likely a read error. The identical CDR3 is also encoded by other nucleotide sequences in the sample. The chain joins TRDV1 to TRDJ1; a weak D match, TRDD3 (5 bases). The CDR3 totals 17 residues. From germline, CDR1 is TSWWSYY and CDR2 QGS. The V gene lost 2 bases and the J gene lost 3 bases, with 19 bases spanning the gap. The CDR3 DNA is TGTGCTCTTGGGGAATCAAACTCTGGGATCCTGTCCGATAAACTCATCTTT. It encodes CALGESNSGILSDKLIF.

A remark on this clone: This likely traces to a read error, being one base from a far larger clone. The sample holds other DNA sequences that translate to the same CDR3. CDR3 sequence: CALGEPIRISYGVSYTDKLIF. The DNA for the CDR3 is TGTGCTCTTGGGGAACCGATCCGAATTTCCTACGGGGTCTCGTACACCGACAAACTCATCTTT. The rearrangement joins TRDV1 to TRDJ1; 7 nucleotides match TRDD2. Matching the DNA to germline supplied the J gene, which TCRdb does not give. Per germline, CDR1 TSWWSYY and CDR2 QGS. The CDR3 length is 21 residues.

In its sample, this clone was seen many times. This CDR3 is CALGELGLFAGGYANTDKLIF. In DNA, the CDR3 is TGTGCTCTTGGGGAACTGGGGCTATTTGCTGGGGGATACGCGAACACCGATAAACTCATCTTT. The J gene is TRDJ1, the V gene TRDV1; 12 bases are a match to TRDD3. Because TCRdb records no J gene, it was assigned here through a match of the DNA to germline. After removal of 0 bases from V and 0 bases from J, the junction contained 14 bases not matched to a gene. Germline V CDR1 and CDR2: TSWWSYY, QGS. The CDR3 contains 21 residues.

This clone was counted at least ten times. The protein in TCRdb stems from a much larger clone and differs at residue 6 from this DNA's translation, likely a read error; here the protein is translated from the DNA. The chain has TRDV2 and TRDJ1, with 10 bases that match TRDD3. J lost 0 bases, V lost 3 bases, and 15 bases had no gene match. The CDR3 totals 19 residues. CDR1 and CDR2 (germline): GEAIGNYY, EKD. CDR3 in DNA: TGTGCCTGTGACTCCGTAGGGGTCGTTACTGGGGGATACACCGATAAACTCATCTTT. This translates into CACDSVGVVTGGYTDKLIF.

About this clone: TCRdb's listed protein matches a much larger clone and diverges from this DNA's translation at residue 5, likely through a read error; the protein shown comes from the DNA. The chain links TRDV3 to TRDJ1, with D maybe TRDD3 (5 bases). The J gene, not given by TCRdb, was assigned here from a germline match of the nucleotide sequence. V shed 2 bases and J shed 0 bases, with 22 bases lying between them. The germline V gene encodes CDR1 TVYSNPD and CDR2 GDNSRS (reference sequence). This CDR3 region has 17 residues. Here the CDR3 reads CAFSCGGIRTYTDKLIF. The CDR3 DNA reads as TGTGCCTTTTCCTGCGGAGGGATCCGAACTTACACCGATAAACTCATCTTT.

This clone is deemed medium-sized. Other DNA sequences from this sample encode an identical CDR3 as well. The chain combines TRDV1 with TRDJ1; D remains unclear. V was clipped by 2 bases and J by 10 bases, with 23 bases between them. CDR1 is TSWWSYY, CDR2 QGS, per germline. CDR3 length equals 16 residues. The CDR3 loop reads CALGEGESAWVPGLIF. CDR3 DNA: TGTGCTCTTGGGGAAGGAGAATCCGCGTGGGTACCCGGACTCATCTTT.

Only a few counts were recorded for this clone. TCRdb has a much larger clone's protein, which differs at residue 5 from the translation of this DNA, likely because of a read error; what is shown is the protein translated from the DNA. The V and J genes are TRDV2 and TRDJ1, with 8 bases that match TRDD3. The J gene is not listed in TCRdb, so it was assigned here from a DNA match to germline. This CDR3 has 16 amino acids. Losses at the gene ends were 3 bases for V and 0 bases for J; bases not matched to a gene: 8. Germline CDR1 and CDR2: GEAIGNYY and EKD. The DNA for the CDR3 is TGTGCCTGTGACGGAGGGGGGATAACGTACACCGATAAACTCATCTTT. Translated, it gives CACDGGGITYTDKLIF.

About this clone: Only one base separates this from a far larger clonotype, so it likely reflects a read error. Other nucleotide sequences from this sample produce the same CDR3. CDR3 DNA sequence: TGTGCCTGTGACACCACGACTGGGGGATATGTGGCCTGGGACACCCGGCAGATGTTTTTC. This encodes CACDTTTGGYVAWDTRQMFF. The chain joins TRDV2 to TRDJ3, with 11 positions matching TRDD3. TCRdb carries no J gene annotation; the J gene was assigned here by matching the DNA with germline. This CDR3 is 20 amino acids long. Germline lookup yields CDR1 GEAIGNYY and CDR2 EKD.

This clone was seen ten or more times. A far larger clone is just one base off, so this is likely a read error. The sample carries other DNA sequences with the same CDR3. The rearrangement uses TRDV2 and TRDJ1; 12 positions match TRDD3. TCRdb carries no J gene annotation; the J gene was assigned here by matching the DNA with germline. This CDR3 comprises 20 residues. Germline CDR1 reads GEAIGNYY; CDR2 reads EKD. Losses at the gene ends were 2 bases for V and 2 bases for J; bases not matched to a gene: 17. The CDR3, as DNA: TGTGCCTGTGACAAGCTAGGCGGCGGACTGGGGGATACCCCTACCGATAAACTCATCTTT. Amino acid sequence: CACDKLGGGLGDTPTDKLIF.

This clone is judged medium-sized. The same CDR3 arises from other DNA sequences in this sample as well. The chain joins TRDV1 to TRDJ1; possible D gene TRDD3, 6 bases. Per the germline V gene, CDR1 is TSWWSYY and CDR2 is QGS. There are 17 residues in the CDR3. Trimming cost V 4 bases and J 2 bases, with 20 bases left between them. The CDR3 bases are TGTGCTCTTGGGGCCGAAGGGGGGACCCCGGGTACCGATAAACTCATCTTT. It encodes CALGAEGGTPGTDKLIF.